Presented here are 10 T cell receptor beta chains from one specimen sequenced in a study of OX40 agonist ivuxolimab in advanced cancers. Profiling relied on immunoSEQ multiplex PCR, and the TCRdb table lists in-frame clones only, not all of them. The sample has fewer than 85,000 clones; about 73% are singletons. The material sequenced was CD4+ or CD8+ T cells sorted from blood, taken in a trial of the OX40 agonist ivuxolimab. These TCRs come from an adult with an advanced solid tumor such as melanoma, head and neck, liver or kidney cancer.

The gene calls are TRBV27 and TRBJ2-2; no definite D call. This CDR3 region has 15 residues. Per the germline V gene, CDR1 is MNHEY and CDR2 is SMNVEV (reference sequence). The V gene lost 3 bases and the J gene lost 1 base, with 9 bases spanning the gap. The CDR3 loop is CASSFGNLNTGELFF. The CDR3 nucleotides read TGTGCCAGCAGTTTTGGGAACTTGAACACCGGGGAGCTGTTTTTT.

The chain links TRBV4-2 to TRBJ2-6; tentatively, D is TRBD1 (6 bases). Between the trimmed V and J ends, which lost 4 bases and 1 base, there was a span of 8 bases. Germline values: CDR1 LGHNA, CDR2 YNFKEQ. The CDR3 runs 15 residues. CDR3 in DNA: TGTGCCAGCAGCCGACAGGAGTCTGGGGCCAACGTCCTGACTTTC. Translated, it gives CASSRQESGANVLTF.

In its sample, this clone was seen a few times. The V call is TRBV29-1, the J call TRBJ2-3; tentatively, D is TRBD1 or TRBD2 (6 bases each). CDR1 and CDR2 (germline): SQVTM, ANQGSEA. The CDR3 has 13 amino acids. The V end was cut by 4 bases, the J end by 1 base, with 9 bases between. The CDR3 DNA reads TGCAGCGTTGTGGAGGGGGGCACAGATACGCAGTATTTT. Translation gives CSVVEGGTDTQYF.

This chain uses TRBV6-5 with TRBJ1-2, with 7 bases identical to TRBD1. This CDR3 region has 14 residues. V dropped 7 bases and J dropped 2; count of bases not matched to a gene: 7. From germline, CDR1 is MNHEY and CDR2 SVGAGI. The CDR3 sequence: CASNEQGSNYGYTF. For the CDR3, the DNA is TGTGCCAGCAACGAACAGGGGTCCAACTATGGCTACACCTTC.

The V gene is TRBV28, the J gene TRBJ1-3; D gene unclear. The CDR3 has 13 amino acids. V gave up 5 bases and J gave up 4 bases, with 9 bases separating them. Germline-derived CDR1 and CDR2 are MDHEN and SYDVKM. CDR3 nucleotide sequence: TGTGCCAGCAGTCTTCACTCCGGAAACACCATATATTTT. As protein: CASSLHSGNTIYF.

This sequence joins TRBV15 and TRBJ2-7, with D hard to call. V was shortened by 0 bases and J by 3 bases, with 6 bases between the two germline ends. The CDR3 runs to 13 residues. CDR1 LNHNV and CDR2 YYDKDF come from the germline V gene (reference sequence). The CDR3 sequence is CATSRDQFYEQYF. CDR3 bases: TGTGCCACCAGCAGAGACCAGTTCTACGAGCAGTACTTC.

The CDR3: CASKKGLGYSYEQYF. The CDR3 nucleotides are TGCGCCAGCAAAAAGGGCCTTGGCTACTCCTACGAGCAGTACTTC. The chain is built from TRBV10-1 and TRBJ2-7, with D unclear. The CDR3 has 15 amino acids. Germline V CDR1 and CDR2: WNHNN, SYGVQD (reference sequence). The ends were cut back, 7 bases at V and 0 bases at J, with 16 bases in the middle.

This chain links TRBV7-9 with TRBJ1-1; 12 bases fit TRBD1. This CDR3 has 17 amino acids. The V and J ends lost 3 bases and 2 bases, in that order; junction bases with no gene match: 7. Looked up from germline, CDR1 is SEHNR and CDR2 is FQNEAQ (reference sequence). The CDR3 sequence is CASSFGGQGAHNTEAFF. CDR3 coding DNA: TGTGCCAGCAGCTTTGGGGGACAGGGGGCACACAACACTGAAGCTTTCTTT. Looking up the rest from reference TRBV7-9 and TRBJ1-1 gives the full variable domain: DTGVSQNPRHKITKRGQNVTFRCDPISEHNRLYWYRQTLGQGPEFLTYFQNEAQLEKSRLLSDRFSAERPKGSFSTLEIQRTEQGDSAMYLCASSFGGQGAHNTEAFFGQGTRLTVV.

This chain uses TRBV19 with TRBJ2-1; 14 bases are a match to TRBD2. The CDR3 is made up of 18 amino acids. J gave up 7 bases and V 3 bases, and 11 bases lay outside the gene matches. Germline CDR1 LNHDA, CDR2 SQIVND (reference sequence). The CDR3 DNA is TGTGCCAGTAGTATTCCCCGACTAGCGGGAGGGCCGGGGAATGAGCAGTTCTTC. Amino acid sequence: CASSIPRLAGGPGNEQFF.

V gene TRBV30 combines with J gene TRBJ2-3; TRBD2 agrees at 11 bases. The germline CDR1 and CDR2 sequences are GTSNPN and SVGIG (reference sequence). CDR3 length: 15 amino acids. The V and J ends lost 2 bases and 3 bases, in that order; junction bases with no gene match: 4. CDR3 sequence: CAWSKLAGGTDTQYF. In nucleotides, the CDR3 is TGTGCCTGGAGTAAGCTAGCGGGGGGAACAGATACGCAGTATTTT.